The rows below give T cell receptor beta chains drawn from one sample of a study of cytomegalovirus exposure and HLA in healthy donors. The data were produced by immunoSEQ multiplex PCR, yet TCRdb's version contains in-frame clones alone and is incomplete. The sample shows nearly 110,000 clones, 82% of them seen only once. Sequencing used PBMCs. Receptors originate from a man aged 30 to 39 in good health and CMV-seropositive. The CDR3 runs from the conserved cysteine through the conserved F or W. Each record gives: D gene, clone size, V gene, J gene, CDR3 length, CDR3 protein, CDR3 DNA. D genes are given only for firm matches. A row's size may be missing; if present it is once, few, many or a size class.

D: TRBD1
size: few
V: TRBV19
J: TRBJ2-7
length: 15
CDR3: CASTWATGGTYEQYF
DNA: TGTGCCAGTACCTGGGCGACAGGGGGAACCTACGAGCAGTACTTC

D: TRBD1
size: few
V: TRBV19
J: TRBJ2-7
length: 15
CDR3: CASSISGTGIYEQYF
DNA: TGTGCCAGTAGTATAAGTGGGACAGGGATCTACGAGCAGTACTTC

D: -
size: -
V: TRBV7-2
J: TRBJ1-5
length: 14
CDR3: CASSPVSVGQPQHF
DNA: TGTGCCAGCAGCCCGGTCTCCGTCGGGCAGCCCCAGCATTTT

D: -
size: -
V: TRBV7-8
J: TRBJ2-1
length: 16
CDR3: CASHYRGQSSYNEQFF
DNA: TGTGCCAGCCACTACCGGGGACAAAGCTCCTACAATGAGCAGTTCTTC

D: -
size: -
V: TRBV18
J: TRBJ1-6
length: 15
CDR3: CASSPAQIRDSPLHF
DNA: TGTGCCAGCTCACCGGCACAGATAAGAGATTCACCCCTCCACTTT

D: TRBD1
size: -
V: TRBV12-5
J: TRBJ1-5
length: 14
CDR3: CASGYSGTVQPQHF
DNA: TGTGCTAGTGGATACTCCGGGACAGTTCAGCCCCAGCATTTT

D: -
size: -
V: TRBV15
J: TRBJ2-4
length: 16
CDR3: CATSRQGSTSGNIQYF
DNA: TGTGCCACCAGCAGACAGGGTAGTACTTCGGGAAACATTCAGTACTTC

D: -
size: -
V: TRBV11-2
J: TRBJ1-1
length: 15
CDR3: CASRAMGGPPTEAFF
DNA: TGTGCCAGCAGAGCCATGGGGGGACCCCCCACTGAAGCTTTCTTT

D: TRBD1
size: once
V: TRBV5-6
J: TRBJ1-5
length: 17
CDR3: CASSQTGGRVGNQPQHF
DNA: TGTGCCAGCAGCCAGACAGGGGGCCGGGTAGGCAATCAGCCCCAGCATTTT

D: TRBD1
size: -
V: TRBV5-4
J: TRBJ1-2
length: 14
CDR3: CASSPDRGDYGYTF
DNA: TGTGCCAGCAGCCCGGACAGGGGCGACTATGGCTACACCTTC

D: TRBD2
size: -
V: TRBV14
J: TRBJ2-3
length: 15
CDR3: CASSQGGGRADTQYF
DNA: TGTGCCAGCAGCCAAGGCGGGGGGCGGGCAGATACGCAGTATTTT

D: -
size: -
V: TRBV9
J: TRBJ2-3
length: 14
CDR3: CASSVGQVEGTQYF
DNA: TGTGCCAGCAGCGTAGGTCAGGTCGAGGGTACGCAGTATTTT

D: -
size: -
V: TRBV15
J: TRBJ2-2
length: 15
CDR3: CATSRVSTDTGELFF
DNA: TGTGCCACCAGCAGAGTATCCACGGACACCGGGGAGCTGTTTTTT

D: TRBD1
size: few
V: TRBV18
J: TRBJ1-1
length: 15
CDR3: CASSAGQGAVTEAFF
DNA: TGTGCCAGCTCAGCGGGACAGGGCGCGGTAACTGAAGCTTTCTTT

D: TRBD1
size: -
V: TRBV5-6
J: TRBJ2-7
length: 16
CDR3: CASSLGTGLAANEQYF
DNA: TGTGCCAGCAGCTTGGGGACAGGGCTGGCTGCGAACGAGCAGTACTTC